The 15 T cell receptor beta chains listed next were all sequenced from one sample in a study of T cell responses to AZD1222 COVID-19 vaccine. Only in-frame clones appear in the TCRdb table, and some are missing; sequencing was by immunoSEQ multiplex PCR. Of approximately 67,000 clones listed, roughly 80% were seen once; the top ten hold 21%. The material sequenced was peripheral blood, taken on day 0 of AZD1222 vaccination. The receptors shown here come from an adult in good health.

This chain joins TRBV11-2 and TRBJ1-4; TRBD1 matches 7 bases. This CDR3 has 19 residues. Germline-derived CDR1 and CDR2 are SGHAT and FQNNGV. V was clipped by 4 bases and J by 4 bases; unmatched bases: 18. CDR3 sequence: CASSSWSLDFGTDNEKLFF. CDR3 bases: TGTGCCAGCAGCTCCTGGTCGTTGGATTTTGGGACAGATAATGAAAAACTGTTTTTT.

The rearrangement joins TRBV15 to TRBJ2-3; perhaps TRBD1 as D (6 bases). Germline-derived CDR1 and CDR2 are LNHNV and YYDKDF (reference sequence). The CDR3 runs to 13 residues. The ends were cut back, 9 bases at V and 2 bases at J, with 12 bases in the middle. CDR3 sequence: CATDTGTTDTQYF. The CDR3 nucleotides read TGTGCCACAGATACAGGGACCACAGATACGCAGTATTTT.

The genes are TRBV2 and TRBJ1-2; D is perhaps TRBD1 (5 bases). The CDR3 has 16 amino acids. Germline CDR1 SNHLY, CDR2 FYNNEI. Trimming pared 5 bases from V and 8 bases from J, leaving 24 bases between. In DNA form, the CDR3 reads TGTGCCAGCAGTCCCAGCTTCATGGGGACGACAGACGGCTACACCTTC. This gives the protein CASSPSFMGTTDGYTF.

The chain employs TRBV9 and TRBJ2-5; D might be TRBD1 (6 bases). The CDR3 extends over 14 amino acids. Germline-derived CDR1 and CDR2 are SGDLS and YYNGEE. The V end lost 4 bases, the J end lost 0 bases, and 10 bases lay between the germline ends. CDR3 protein: CASSNRDNQETQYF. The CDR3 DNA reads as TGTGCCAGCAGCAACCGGGACAACCAAGAGACCCAGTACTTC.

The chain recombines TRBV19 with TRBJ2-7; D gene unclear. Germline V gene sequence: CDR1 LNHDA, CDR2 SQIVND (reference sequence). The CDR3 has 13 residues. The V gene lost 3 bases and the J gene lost 2 bases, with 8 bases spanning the gap. DNA for the CDR3: TGTGCCAGTAGTATCGGATATGCCTACGAGCAGTACTTC. Residues: CASSIGYAYEQYF.

The chain links TRBV2 to TRBJ1-3; D is possibly TRBD1 (6 bases). There are 15 residues in the CDR3. Germline assignment: CDR1 SNHLY and CDR2 FYNNEI. V lost 5 bases and J lost 4, with 15 bases in between. The CDR3: CASSKGTRMGNTIYF. In DNA, the CDR3 is TGTGCCAGCAGTAAAGGGACACGAATGGGAAACACCATATATTTT.

The J gene is TRBJ2-3, the V gene TRBV7-6, with D tentatively TRBD2 (5 bases). V shed 1 base and J shed 5 bases, with 16 bases lying between them. In germline, CDR1 is SGHVS, CDR2 FNYEAQ. The length of the CDR3 is 16 residues. CDR3 sequence (DNA): TGTGCCAGCAGCTTAGTCGCCGGGGTCGAAGGAGATACGCAGTATTTT. Encoded protein: CASSLVAGVEGDTQYF. The full variable domain, its missing parts supplied by reference TRBV7-6 and TRBJ2-3, is GAGVSQSPRYKVTKRGQDVALRCDPISGHVSLYWYRQALGQGPEFLTYFNYEAQQDKSGLPNDRFSAERPEGSISTLTIQRTEQRDSAMYRCASSLVAGVEGDTQYFGPGTRLTVL.

V is TRBV3-1 (or the pseudogene TRBV3-2) and J is TRBJ2-2; D is unresolved. Germline lookup yields CDR1 LGHDT and CDR2 YNNKEL (reference sequence). V was trimmed by 4 bases and J by 4 bases, leaving 16 bases between them. This CDR3 is built from 16 residues. For the CDR3, the DNA is TGTGCCAGCAGCCTTAAGGGCTTTGCTAGCACCGGGGAGCTGTTTTTT. It translates to CASSLKGFASTGELFF.

The chain combines TRBV6-5 with TRBJ2-1; the match to TRBD1 covers 8 bases. The CDR3 extends over 15 amino acids. The germline gives CDR1 MNHEY, CDR2 SVGAGI. The V segment lost 2 bases and the J segment 10 bases; nucleotides outside the gene matches: 10. CDR3 region: CASSYQGARTWEQFF. CDR3 in DNA: TGTGCCAGCAGTTACCAGGGGGCGCGAACGTGGGAGCAGTTCTTC.

The chain links TRBV19 to TRBJ1-1; D call uncertain. CDR1 is LNHDA and CDR2 is SQIVND in the germline V gene (reference sequence). The CDR3 runs to 13 residues. V gave up 6 bases and J gave up 1 base, with 9 bases separating them. The CDR3 DNA reads as TGTGCCAGTAGCCAGCACTGGAACACTGAAGCTTTCTTT. Amino acid sequence: CASSQHWNTEAFF.

The rearrangement joins TRBV4-2 to TRBJ1-4; D remains unclear. The germline V gene encodes CDR1 LGHNA and CDR2 YNFKEQ. V was trimmed by 0 bases and J by 5 bases, leaving 13 bases between them. This CDR3 spans 16 amino acids. The CDR3 DNA follows: TGTGCCAGCAGCCAAGAAAGGGCAGGTGTGAATGAAAAACTGTTTTTT. It is translated as CASSQERAGVNEKLFF.

The rearrangement links TRBV10-3 to TRBJ2-1; weak D call: TRBD1 (6 bases). Germline CDR1 reads ENHRY; CDR2 reads SYGVKD. The CDR3 length is 14 residues. V lost 5 bases to trimming and J lost 2 bases, with 10 bases between them. The CDR3 DNA is TGTGCCATCAGTTCCGGGACAACCTACAATGAGCAGTTCTTC. Translating it yields CAISSGTTYNEQFF.

This clone was seen a single time. The rearrangement uses TRBV5-4 and TRBJ2-5; D is perhaps TRBD2 (5 bases). Looked up from germline, CDR1 is SGHNT and CDR2 is YYREEE (reference sequence). Trimming stripped 4 bases from V and 1 base from J, with 11 bases between. The CDR3 is made up of 14 amino acids. CDR3 region: CASSPSGVQETQYF. The CDR3 nucleotides are TGTGCCAGCAGCCCCTCCGGGGTCCAAGAGACCCAGTACTTC.

The CDR3 region has the DNA TGTGCCAGTACTGATATTCGTCGCACAGGGGGCCGGCAGCCCCAGCATTTT. It codes for CASTDIRRTGGRQPQHF. J is TRBJ1-5 and V is TRBV19, with 9 bases identical to TRBD1. Germline V gene lookup returns CDR1 LNHDA and CDR2 SQIVND (reference sequence). Germline trimming cut 7 bases from V and 7 bases from J; bases unmatched to any gene: 17. The length of the CDR3 is 17 residues.

The chain employs TRBV28 and TRBJ1-5, with D possibly matching TRBD1 (5 bases). This CDR3 spans 14 amino acids. The germline gives CDR1 MDHEN, CDR2 SYDVKM. Trimming removed 2 bases from V and 7 bases from J, with 12 bases in between. Written as DNA, the CDR3 is TGTGCCAGCAGTTTACGTCAGGGCGTCCAGCCCCAGCATTTT. Translating it yields CASSLRQGVQPQHF.